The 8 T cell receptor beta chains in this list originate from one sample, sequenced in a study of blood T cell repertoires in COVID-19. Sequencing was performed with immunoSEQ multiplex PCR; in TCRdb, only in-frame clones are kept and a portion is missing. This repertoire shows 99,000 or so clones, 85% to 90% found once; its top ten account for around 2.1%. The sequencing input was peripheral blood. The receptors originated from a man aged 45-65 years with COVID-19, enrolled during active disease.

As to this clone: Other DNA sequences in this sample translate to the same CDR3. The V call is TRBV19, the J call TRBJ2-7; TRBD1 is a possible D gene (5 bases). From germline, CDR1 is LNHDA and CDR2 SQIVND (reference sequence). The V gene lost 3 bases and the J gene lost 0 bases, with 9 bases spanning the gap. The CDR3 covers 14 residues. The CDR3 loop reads CASSIQGLSYEQYF. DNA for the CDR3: TGTGCCAGTAGTATCCAGGGCCTCTCCTACGAGCAGTACTTC.

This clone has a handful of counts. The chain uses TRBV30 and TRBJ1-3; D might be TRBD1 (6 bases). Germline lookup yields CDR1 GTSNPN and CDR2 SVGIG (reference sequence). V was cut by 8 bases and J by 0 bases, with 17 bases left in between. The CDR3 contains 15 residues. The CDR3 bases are TGTGCCCAGAAGACAGGTGCATACTCTGGAAACACCATATATTTT. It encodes CAQKTGAYSGNTIYF.

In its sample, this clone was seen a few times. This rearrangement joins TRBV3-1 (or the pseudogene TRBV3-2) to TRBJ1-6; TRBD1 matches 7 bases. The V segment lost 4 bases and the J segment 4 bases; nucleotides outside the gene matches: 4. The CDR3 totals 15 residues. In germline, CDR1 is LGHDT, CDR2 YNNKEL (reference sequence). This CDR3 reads CASSPRQGYNSPLHF. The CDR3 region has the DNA TGTGCCAGCAGCCCCCGACAGGGATATAATTCACCCCTCCACTTT.

CDR3 region: CASSLEFLGVFGANVLTF. In nucleotides, the CDR3 is TGTGCCAGCAGCTTGGAATTCTTGGGAGTCTTTGGGGCCAACGTCCTGACTTTC. J is TRBJ2-6 and V is TRBV5-6; D perhaps matches TRBD2 (5 bases). The CDR3 loop spans 18 amino acids. Germline values: CDR1 SGHDT, CDR2 YYEEEE. Between the trimmed V and J ends, which lost 0 bases and 3 bases, there was a span of 16 bases.

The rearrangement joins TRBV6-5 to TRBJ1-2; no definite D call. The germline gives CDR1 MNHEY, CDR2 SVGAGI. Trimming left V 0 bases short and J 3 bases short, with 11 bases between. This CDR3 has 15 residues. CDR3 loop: CASSYSSPGHYGYTF. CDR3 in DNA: TGTGCCAGCAGTTACTCAAGCCCGGGTCACTATGGCTACACCTTC.

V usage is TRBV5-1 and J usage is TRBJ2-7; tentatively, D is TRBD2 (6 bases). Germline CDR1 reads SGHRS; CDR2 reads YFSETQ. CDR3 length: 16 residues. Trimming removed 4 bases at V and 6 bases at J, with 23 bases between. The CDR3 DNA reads TGCGCCAGCAGCACCGATAGGGGAGGTCTTCCTGGCGAGCAGTACTTC. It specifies CASSTDRGGLPGEQYF.

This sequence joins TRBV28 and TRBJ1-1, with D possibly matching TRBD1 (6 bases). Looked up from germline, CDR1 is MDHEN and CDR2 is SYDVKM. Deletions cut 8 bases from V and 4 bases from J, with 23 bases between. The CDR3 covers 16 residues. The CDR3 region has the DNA TGTGCCAGCTTAGGGACAACCCCCGCGCTGAGCACTGAAGCTTTCTTT. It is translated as CASLGTTPALSTEAFF.

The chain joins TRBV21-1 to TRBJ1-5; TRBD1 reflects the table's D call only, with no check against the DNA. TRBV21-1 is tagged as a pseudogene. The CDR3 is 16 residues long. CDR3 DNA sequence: TGTGCCAGCAGCAAAGCGGGGCAGGCCTGCAATCAGCCCCAGCATTTT. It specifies CASSKAGQACNQPQHF.